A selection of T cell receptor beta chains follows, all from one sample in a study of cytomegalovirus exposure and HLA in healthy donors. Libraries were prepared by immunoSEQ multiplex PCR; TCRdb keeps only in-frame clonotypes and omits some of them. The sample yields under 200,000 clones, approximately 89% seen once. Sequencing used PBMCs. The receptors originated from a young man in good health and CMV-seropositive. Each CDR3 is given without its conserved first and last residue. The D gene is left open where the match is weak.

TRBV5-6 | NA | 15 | ASSSTSLQGRRYGYT
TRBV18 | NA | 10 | ASSPAGFEQY
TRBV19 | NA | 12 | ASSWGREFNEQF
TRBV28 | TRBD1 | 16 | ASSLSYAGTGVNTEAF
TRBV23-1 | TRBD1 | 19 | ASSQSSKAGGRISSYNEQF
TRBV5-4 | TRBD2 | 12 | ASSFMLAGYEQY
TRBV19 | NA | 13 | ASSRGGVFNQPQH
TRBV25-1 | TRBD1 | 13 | ASSLQGARTDTQY
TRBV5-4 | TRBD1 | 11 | ASNHRDRVEQY
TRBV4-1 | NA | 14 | ASSQEPTGSTTEAF
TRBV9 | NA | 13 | ASSPGAADSYEQY
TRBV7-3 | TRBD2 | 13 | ASSPLAHSTDTQY
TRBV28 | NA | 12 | ASSRVGMNTEAF
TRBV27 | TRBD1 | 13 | ASSSPGQGTYEQY
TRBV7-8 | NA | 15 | ASSLEWAYGFYNEQF
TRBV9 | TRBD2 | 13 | ASSLRTSGYNEQF
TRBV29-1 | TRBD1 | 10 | SVRQGGYEQY
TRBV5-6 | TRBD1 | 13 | ASSLWDRASYEQY
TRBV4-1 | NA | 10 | ASSQTGREQY
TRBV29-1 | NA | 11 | SVRPFDTGELF
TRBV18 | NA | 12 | ASSPPSYGGVQY
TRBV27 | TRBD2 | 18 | ASTPREGLAGVGGTDTQY
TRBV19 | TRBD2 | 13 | ASSTQAGDYNEQF
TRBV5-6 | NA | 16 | ASSSNGVLGFSYNEQF
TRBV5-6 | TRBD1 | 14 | ASSLDRGLTNEKLF
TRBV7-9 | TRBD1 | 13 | ASSLMGTGEEEQY
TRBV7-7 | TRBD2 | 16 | ASSSGRLVSGSLNEQF
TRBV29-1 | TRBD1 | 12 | SVESGTANNEQF